This entry concerns a single TCR beta chain. Antigen: not known. The sequencing template was cDNA reverse transcribed from extracted RNA. Generated by immunoSEQ multiplex PCR, the TCRdb table keeps only in-frame clones and is missing some. The table shows a few hundred thousand clones, with about three fifths occurring only once. The data originate from a study of CD8+ T cells in alopecia areata. Sample treatment: oral pan-JAK inhibitor, 5-10 mg twice daily. Study findings and constraints: When scalp samples are sequenced, resident alphabeta T cells of normal skin are also captured.

Germline V gene data show CDR1 as SGHRS and CDR2 as YFSETQ. V was pared by 0 bases and J by 5 bases, with 0 bases of the junction left unmatched. This CDR3 spans 14 amino acids. This material consisted of CD4+ T cells sorted from blood, taken at week 4, from a patient treated with tofacitinib. This chain connects TRBV5-1 to TRBJ2-3, with 10 bases fitting TRBD2. The sequence was collected from a human donor with alopecia areata. In DNA form, the CDR3 reads TGCGCCAGCAGCTTGGCTAGCGGGGGAGATACGCAGTATTTT. It specifies CASSLASGGDTQYF.